What follows are 10 T cell receptor beta chains derived from one specimen sequenced in a study of chemoradiotherapy in HPV16-positive cancers. Sequencing used immunoSEQ multiplex PCR; TCRdb keeps in-frame clones, though not all of them. Of about 15,000 clones in the sample, just under 80% were seen once. Collection of the sample occurred from a patient who underwent chemoradiotherapy. The origin of the receptors is a human donor with HPV-associated anogenital cancer.

The rearrangement uses TRBV14 and TRBJ2-5; TRBD2 might be the D (6 bases). Trimming left V 0 bases short and J 5 bases short, with 19 bases between. The CDR3 spans 17 residues. CDR1 is SGHDN, CDR2 FVKESK, per germline. The CDR3 loop is CASSQDQSYGGLETQYF. CDR3 bases: TGTGCCAGCAGCCAAGACCAAAGTTACGGAGGGTTGGAGACCCAGTACTTC.

The chain employs TRBV6-6 and TRBJ1-2; D uncertain. The V gene lost 7 bases and the J gene lost 7 bases, with 19 bases spanning the gap. CDR1 MNHNY and CDR2 SVGAGI come from the germline V gene (reference sequence). The CDR3 consists of 14 residues. The CDR3 sequence: CASTPRSGNSGYTF. The DNA of the CDR3 is TGTGCCAGCACCCCGAGGTCCGGGAACAGTGGCTACACCTTC.

The chain uses TRBV29-1 and TRBJ2-7; D is perhaps TRBD1 (5 bases). This CDR3 contains 14 residues. The V end was cut by 6 bases, the J end by 2 bases, with 17 bases between. From germline, CDR1 is SQVTM and CDR2 ANQGSEA. In DNA form, the CDR3 reads TGCAGCGTCGCCTTCCAGGGAAGGACCTACGAGCAGTACTTC. Translating gives CSVAFQGRTYEQYF.

The CDR3: CASSKNPATGANEKLFF. DNA of the CDR3: TGTGCCAGCAGCAAAAACCCCGCGACAGGGGCTAATGAAAAACTGTTTTTT. The chain combines TRBV21-1 with TRBJ1-4; TRBD1 reflects the table's D call only, with no check against the DNA. TRBV21-1 represents a pseudogene. The CDR3 has 17 residues.

This chain connects TRBV27 to TRBJ2-7; 9 nucleotides line up with TRBD2. The junction had 4 bases not matched to a gene; V was cut back by 4 bases and J by 3 bases. The CDR3 runs to 14 residues. The germline V gene encodes CDR1 MNHEY and CDR2 SMNVEV (reference sequence). CDR3 loop: CASSSTSGGYEQYF. The DNA of the CDR3 is TGTGCCAGCAGTTCGACTAGCGGTGGCTACGAGCAGTACTTC.

The J gene is TRBJ2-7, the V gene TRBV7-2, with D unresolved. The CDR3 loop spans 12 amino acids. The ends were cut back, 2 bases at V and 4 bases at J, with 6 bases in the middle. Germline V gene lookup returns CDR1 SGHTA and CDR2 FQGNSA. CDR3 nucleotide sequence: TGTGCCAGCAGCTTAAACAAGTACGAGCAGTACTTC. It is translated as CASSLNKYEQYF.

This clone was picked up one time. This chain uses TRBV9 with TRBJ2-2; D unclear. The CDR3 runs to 15 residues. Trimming cost V 4 bases and J 2 bases, with 12 bases left between them. Germline lookup yields CDR1 SGDLS and CDR2 YYNGEE. CDR3 nucleotide sequence: TGTGCCAGCAGCCGTCTTTACGGAAACACCGGGGAGCTGTTTTTT. This codes for CASSRLYGNTGELFF.

The CDR3 sequence: CASNSINLAVGYTF. The CDR3 DNA reads TGTGCCAGCAACTCCATTAACCTAGCGGTCGGCTACACCTTC. The chain joins TRBV28 to TRBJ1-2; D is ambiguous. Per germline, CDR1 MDHEN and CDR2 SYDVKM. This CDR3 has 14 amino acids. V was clipped by 7 bases and J by 8 bases, with 20 bases between them.

The genes are TRBV9 and TRBJ2-2; 7 nucleotides line up with TRBD1. The germline gives CDR1 SGDLS, CDR2 YYNGEE. The CDR3 extends over 17 amino acids. After removal of 3 bases from V and 4 bases from J, the junction contained 12 bases not matched to a gene. The chain's CDR3 is CASSALGTGDSTGELFF. For the CDR3, the DNA is TGTGCCAGCAGCGCCCTGGGAACAGGGGATAGCACCGGGGAGCTGTTTTTT.

V and J are TRBV7-2 and TRBJ1-1; D gene uncertain. Trimming pared 4 bases from V and 1 base from J, leaving 7 bases between. The germline V gene has CDR1 SGHTA and CDR2 FQGNSA. The CDR3 extends over 13 amino acids. CDR3 protein: CASSSQSNTEAFF. CDR3 sequence (DNA): TGTGCCAGCAGCTCGCAATCGAACACTGAAGCTTTCTTT.